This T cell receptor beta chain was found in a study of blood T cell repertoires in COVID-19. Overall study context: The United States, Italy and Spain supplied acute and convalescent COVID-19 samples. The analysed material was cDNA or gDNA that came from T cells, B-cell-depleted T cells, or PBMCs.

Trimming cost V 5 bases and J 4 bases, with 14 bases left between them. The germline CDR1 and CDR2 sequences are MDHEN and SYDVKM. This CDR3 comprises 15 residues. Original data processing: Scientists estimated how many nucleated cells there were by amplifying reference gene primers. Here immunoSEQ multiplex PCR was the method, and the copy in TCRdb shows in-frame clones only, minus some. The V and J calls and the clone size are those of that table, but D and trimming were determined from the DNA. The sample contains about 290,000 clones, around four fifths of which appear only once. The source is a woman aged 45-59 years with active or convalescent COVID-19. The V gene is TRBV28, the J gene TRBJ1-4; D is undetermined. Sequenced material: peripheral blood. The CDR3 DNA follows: TGTGCCAGCAGTACCCCGGGGAGGGTTAATGAAAAACTGTTTTTT. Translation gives CASSTPGRVNEKLFF.